These 12 T cell receptor beta chains originate from one sample sequenced in a study of Ad26.COV2.S vaccination and SARS-CoV-2 variants. Stated treatment: some 20 received Ad26.COV2.S at low or high dose, single or two shots; 5 received placebo; per-sample allocation not given. All samples were drawn on day 63, counting from the first vaccine or placebo injection. The protocol was immunoSEQ multiplex PCR, while the TCRdb copy is restricted to in-frame clones and leaves out a portion. The table records fewer than 500,000 clones, about 90% of them present only once. This specimen consisted of peripheral blood, obtained in a trial of Ad26.COV2.S vaccine versus placebo. The receptors originated from a person aged 18-60 years who received the Ad26.COV2.S COVID-19 vaccine or a placebo.

This clone was seen just once. The V and J genes are TRBV11-2 and TRBJ2-3; D possibly matches TRBD1 or TRBD2 (6 bases each). V was shortened by 5 bases and J by 8 bases, with 11 bases between the two germline ends. Germline V gives CDR1 SGHAT, CDR2 FQNNGV. The CDR3 loop spans 12 amino acids. This CDR3 is CASSPQGLTQYF. CDR3 in DNA: TGTGCCAGCAGCCCACAGGGACTTACGCAGTATTTT.

The V and J genes are TRBV6-2 or TRBV6-3 and TRBJ2-1; 10 bases are a match to TRBD2. V was clipped by 1 base and J by 6 bases; unmatched bases: 3. Germline V lookup: CDR1 MNHEY, CDR2 SVGEGT. The CDR3 consists of 15 residues. CDR3 sequence (DNA): TGTGCCAGCAGTTACTTAAGGACTAGCGGCAATGAGCAGTTCTTC. This translates into CASSYLRTSGNEQFF.

The chain couples TRBV14 to TRBJ2-2, with TRBD2 matching 8 bases. CDR1 is SGHDN and CDR2 is FVKESK in the germline V gene. The CDR3 is made up of 16 amino acids. Losses at the gene ends were 3 bases for V and 1 base for J; bases not matched to a gene: 4. CDR3 residues: CASSQSGLENTGELFF. The CDR3 DNA follows: TGTGCCAGCAGCCAGTCGGGACTAGAGAACACCGGGGAGCTGTTTTTT.

The chain recombines TRBV9 with TRBJ2-7, with D possibly TRBD2 on 5 matching bases. The V gene lost 0 bases and the J gene lost 5 bases, with 12 bases spanning the gap. Germline CDR1 reads SGDLS; CDR2 reads YYNGEE. There are 14 residues in the CDR3. In DNA form, the CDR3 reads TGTGCCAGCAGCGTAGGTCGGGGTTCTGACGAGCAGTACTTC. It encodes CASSVGRGSDEQYF.

The chain employs TRBV27 and TRBJ1-2; D is ambiguous. CDR1 MNHEY and CDR2 SMNVEV come from the germline V gene (reference sequence). V dropped 5 bases and J dropped 8 bases, with 9 bases sitting between them. This CDR3 has 11 residues. DNA of the CDR3: TGTGCCAGCAGTCCCGGGCGGGGCTACACCTTC. This encodes CASSPGRGYTF.

This sequence joins TRBV28 and TRBJ2-1; 7 bases line up with TRBD2. The CDR3 length is 16 residues. CDR1 MDHEN and CDR2 SYDVKM come from the germline V gene. V gave up 3 bases and J gave up 7 bases; unmatched junction bases: 12. The CDR3 nucleotides read TGTGCCAGCAGTTTTCGTCCCGGGACTATGGGGAATGAGCAGTTCTTC. This translates into CASSFRPGTMGNEQFF.

The rearrangement uses TRBV6-5 and TRBJ1-4, with D uncertain. The CDR3 is 14 residues long. Trimming took off 8 bases at V and 4 bases at J, with 14 bases between the two ends. Germline CDR1 is MNHEY and CDR2 is SVGAGI. The DNA of the CDR3 is TGTGCCAGCCACAGAGGTTCCTTTAATGAAAAACTGTTTTTT. The encoded protein is CASHRGSFNEKLFF.

This sequence joins TRBV28 and TRBJ2-7; 11 bases map to TRBD2. J lost 3 bases, V lost 7 bases, and 11 bases had no gene match. CDR1 and CDR2 from the germline V gene are MDHEN and SYDVKM. The CDR3 runs to 16 residues. CDR3 bases: TGTGCCAGCAATGGTCTAGCGGGAGGATCGGACTACGAGCAGTACTTC. Translating gives CASNGLAGGSDYEQYF. The full variable domain, its missing parts supplied by reference TRBV28 and TRBJ2-7, is DVKVTQSSRYLVKRTGEKVFLECVQDMDHENMFWYRQDPGLGLRLIYFSYDVKMKEKGDIPEGYSVSREKKERFSLILESASTNQTSMYLCASNGLAGGSDYEQYFGPGTRLTVT.

Notes on this clone: Distinct nucleotide sequences in the sample also encode this CDR3. The J gene is TRBJ2-5, the V gene TRBV19, with TRBD2 matching over 7 bases. Trimming took 2 bases from V and 5 from J; bases not matched to a gene: 5. Germline lookup yields CDR1 LNHDA and CDR2 SQIVND (reference sequence). This CDR3 is built from 14 residues. Here the CDR3 DNA reads TGTGCCAGTAGTATACGTGGGGGGGGTGAGACCCAGTACTTC. Its protein is CASSIRGGGETQYF.

This sequence joins TRBV29-1 and TRBJ1-4; D is unclear. V lost 7 bases to trimming and J lost 3 bases, with 15 bases between them. Germline lookup yields CDR1 SQVTM and CDR2 ANQGSEA. CDR3 size: 14 residues. The CDR3: CSAFMWGSNEKLFF. DNA of the CDR3: TGCAGCGCCTTTATGTGGGGTTCTAATGAAAAACTGTTTTTT.

Here the CDR3 reads CASSEDRGRGTDTQYF. Written as DNA, the CDR3 is TGTGCCAGCAGTGAGGACAGGGGGAGAGGCACAGATACGCAGTATTTT. The chain carries TRBV2 and TRBJ2-3; 10 nucleotides line up with TRBD1. Germline lookup yields CDR1 SNHLY and CDR2 FYNNEI. V trimming: 3 bases; J trimming: 1 base; junction bases outside the gene matches: 4. The CDR3 is 16 residues long. The full variable domain, in which reference TRBV2 and TRBJ2-3 provide the parts outside the CDR3, is EPEVTQTPSHQVTQMGQEVILRCVPISNHLYFYWYRQILGQKVEFLVSFYNNEISEKSEIFDDQFSVERPDGSNFTLKIRSTKLEDSAMYFCASSEDRGRGTDTQYFGPGTRLTVL.

The rearrangement uses TRBV29-1 and TRBJ2-2, with TRBD2 matching over 8 bases. V shed 3 bases and J 0 bases; nucleotides not matched to a gene: 3. There are 15 residues in the CDR3. Germline values: CDR1 SQVTM, CDR2 ANQGSEA. CDR3 protein: CSVEGSGANTGELFF. The CDR3 nucleotides read TGCAGCGTTGAGGGTAGCGGGGCGAACACCGGGGAGCTGTTTTTT.